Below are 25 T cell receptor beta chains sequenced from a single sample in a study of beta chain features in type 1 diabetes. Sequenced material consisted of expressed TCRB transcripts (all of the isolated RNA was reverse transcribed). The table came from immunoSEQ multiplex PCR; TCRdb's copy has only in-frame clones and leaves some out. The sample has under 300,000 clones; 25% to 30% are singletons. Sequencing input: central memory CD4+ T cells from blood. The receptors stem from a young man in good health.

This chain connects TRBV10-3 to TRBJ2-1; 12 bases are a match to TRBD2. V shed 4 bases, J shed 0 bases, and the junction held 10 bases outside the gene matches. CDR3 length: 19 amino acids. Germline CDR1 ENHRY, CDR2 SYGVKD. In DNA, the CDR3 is TGTGCCATCAGTGGAGGATTGGGACTAGCGGGCAGCTCCTACAATGAGCAGTTCTTC. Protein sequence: CAISGGLGLAGSSYNEQFF.

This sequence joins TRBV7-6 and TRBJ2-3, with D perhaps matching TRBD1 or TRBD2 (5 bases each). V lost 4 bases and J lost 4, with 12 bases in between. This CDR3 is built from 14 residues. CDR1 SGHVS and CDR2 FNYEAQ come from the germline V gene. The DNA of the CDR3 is TGTGCCAGCAGCTCTCCGGGACGGTCAGATACGCAGTATTTT. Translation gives CASSSPGRSDTQYF.

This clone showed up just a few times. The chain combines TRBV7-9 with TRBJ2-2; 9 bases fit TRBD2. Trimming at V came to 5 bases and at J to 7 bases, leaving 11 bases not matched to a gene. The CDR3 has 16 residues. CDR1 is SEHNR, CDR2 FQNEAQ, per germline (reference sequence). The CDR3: CASSLSSGAPGGELFF. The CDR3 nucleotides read TGTGCCAGCAGCCTATCTAGCGGGGCACCCGGCGGGGAGCTGTTTTTT.

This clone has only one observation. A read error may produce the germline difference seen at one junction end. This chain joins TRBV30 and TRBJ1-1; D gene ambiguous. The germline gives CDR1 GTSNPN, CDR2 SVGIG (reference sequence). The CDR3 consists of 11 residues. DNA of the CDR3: TGTGCCTGGAGTCCGACCACTGAAGTTTTCTTT. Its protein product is CAWSPTTEVFF.

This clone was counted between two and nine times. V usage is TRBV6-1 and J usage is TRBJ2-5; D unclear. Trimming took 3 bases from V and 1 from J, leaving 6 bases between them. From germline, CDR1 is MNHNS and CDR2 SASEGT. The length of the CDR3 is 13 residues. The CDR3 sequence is CASSDLAQETQYF. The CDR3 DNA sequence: TGTGCCAGCAGTGACCTGGCCCAAGAGACCCAGTACTTC.

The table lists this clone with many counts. CDR3 loop: CASSLTPNTEAFF. The CDR3 DNA reads as TGTGCCAGTAGTCTTACACCGAACACTGAAGCTTTCTTT. This chain connects TRBV19 to TRBJ1-1; no reliable D call. The CDR3 contains 13 residues. Trimming left V 5 bases short and J 1 base short, with 8 bases between. Germline V gives CDR1 LNHDA, CDR2 SQIVND (reference sequence).

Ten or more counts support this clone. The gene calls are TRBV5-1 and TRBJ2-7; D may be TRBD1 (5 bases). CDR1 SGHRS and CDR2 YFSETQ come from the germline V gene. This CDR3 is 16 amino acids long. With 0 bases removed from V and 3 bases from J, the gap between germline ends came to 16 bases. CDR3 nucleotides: TGCGCCAGCAGCTTGGCCCCGACCCAGGGAATCTACGAGCAGTACTTC. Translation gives CASSLAPTQGIYEQYF.

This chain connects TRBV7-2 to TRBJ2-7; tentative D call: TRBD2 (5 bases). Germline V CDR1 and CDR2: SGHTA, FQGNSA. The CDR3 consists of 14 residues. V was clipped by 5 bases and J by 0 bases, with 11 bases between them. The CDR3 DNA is TGTGCCAGCAGCCTAACGGGGAGCTCCTACGAGCAGTACTTC. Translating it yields CASSLTGSSYEQYF.

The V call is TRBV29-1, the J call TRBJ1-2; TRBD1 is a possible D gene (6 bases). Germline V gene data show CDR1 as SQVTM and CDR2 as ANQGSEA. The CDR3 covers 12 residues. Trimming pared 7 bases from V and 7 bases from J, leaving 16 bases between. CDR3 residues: CSAWDIETGYTF. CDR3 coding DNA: TGCAGCGCGTGGGACATTGAGACTGGCTACACCTTC. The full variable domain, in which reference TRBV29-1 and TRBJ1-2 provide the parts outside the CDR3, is SAVISQKPSRDICQRGTSLTIQCQVDSQVTMMFWYRQQPGQSLTLIATANQGSEATYESGFVIDKFPISRPNLTFSTLTVSNMSPEDSSIYLCSAWDIETGYTFGSGTRLTVV.

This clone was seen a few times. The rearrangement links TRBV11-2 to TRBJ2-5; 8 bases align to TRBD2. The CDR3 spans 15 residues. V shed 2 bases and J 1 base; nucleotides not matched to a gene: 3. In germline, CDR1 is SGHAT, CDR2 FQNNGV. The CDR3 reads CASSLPSGPQETQYF. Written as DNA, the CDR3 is TGTGCCAGCAGCTTACCTAGCGGGCCCCAAGAGACCCAGTACTTC.

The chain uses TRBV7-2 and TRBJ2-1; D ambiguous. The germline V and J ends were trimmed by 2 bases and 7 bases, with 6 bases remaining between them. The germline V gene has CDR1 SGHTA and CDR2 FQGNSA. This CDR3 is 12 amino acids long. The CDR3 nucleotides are TGTGCCAGCAGCTTATTGTCAAATGAGCAGTTCTTC. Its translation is CASSLLSNEQFF.

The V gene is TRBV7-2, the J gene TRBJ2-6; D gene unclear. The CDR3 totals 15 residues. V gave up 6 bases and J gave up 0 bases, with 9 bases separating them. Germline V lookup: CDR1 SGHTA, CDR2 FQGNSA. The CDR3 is CASRKGISGANVLTF. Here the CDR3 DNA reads TGTGCCAGCAGGAAGGGAATCTCTGGGGCCAACGTCCTGACTTTC.

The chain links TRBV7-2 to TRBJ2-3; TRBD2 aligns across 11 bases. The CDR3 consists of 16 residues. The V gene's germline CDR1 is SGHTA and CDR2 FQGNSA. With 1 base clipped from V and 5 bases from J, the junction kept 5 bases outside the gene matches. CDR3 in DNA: TGTGCCAGCAGCTTAGTAGCGGGGGGGCCGGGAGATACGCAGTATTTT. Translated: CASSLVAGGPGDTQYF.

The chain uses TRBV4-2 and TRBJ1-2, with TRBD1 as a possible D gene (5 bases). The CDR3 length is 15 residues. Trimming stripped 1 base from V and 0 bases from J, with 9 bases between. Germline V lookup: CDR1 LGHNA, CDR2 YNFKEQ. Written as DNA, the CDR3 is TGTGCCAGCAGCCAAGGGGGGTTAGCTAACTATGGCTACACCTTC. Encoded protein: CASSQGGLANYGYTF.

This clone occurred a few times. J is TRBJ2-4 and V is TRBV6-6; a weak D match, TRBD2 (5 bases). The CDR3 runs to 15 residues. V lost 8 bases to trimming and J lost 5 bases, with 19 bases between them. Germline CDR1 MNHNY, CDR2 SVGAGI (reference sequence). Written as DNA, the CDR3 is TGTGCCAGCCGACCCGCGGCCAGCGGCGAAAACATTCAGTACTTC. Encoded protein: CASRPAASGENIQYF.

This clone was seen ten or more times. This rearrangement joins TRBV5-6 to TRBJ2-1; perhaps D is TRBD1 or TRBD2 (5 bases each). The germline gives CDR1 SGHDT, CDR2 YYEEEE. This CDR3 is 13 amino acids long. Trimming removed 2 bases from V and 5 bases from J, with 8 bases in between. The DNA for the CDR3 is TGTGCCAGCAGCTTCGGGACCAACAATGAGCAGTTCTTC. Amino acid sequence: CASSFGTNNEQFF.

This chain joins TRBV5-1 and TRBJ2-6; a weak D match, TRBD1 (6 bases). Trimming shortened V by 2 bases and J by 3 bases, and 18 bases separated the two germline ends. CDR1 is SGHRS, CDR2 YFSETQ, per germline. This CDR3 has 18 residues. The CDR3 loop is CASSLGWVLDSGANVLTF. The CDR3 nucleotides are TGCGCCAGCAGCTTAGGTTGGGTTTTGGACAGTGGGGCCAACGTCCTGACTTTC.

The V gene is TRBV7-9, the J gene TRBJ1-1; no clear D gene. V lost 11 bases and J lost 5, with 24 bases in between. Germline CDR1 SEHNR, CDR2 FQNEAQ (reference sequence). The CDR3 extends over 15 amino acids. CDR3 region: CAVPGAEALWTEAFF. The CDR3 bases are TGTGCCGTGCCTGGAGCTGAGGCCCTCTGGACTGAAGCTTTCTTT.

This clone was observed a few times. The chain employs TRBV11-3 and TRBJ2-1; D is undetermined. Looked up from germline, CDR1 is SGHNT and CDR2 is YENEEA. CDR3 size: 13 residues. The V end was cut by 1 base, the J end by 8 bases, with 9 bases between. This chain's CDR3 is CASSLVRGDEQFF. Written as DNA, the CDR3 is TGTGCCAGCAGCTTAGTAAGAGGCGATGAGCAGTTCTTC.

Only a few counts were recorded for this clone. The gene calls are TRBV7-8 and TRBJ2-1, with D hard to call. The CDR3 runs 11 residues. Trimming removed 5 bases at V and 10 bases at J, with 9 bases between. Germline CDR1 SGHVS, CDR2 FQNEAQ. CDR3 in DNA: TGTGCCAGCAGCCCCCTAGTAGAGCAGTTCTTC. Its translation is CASSPLVEQFF.

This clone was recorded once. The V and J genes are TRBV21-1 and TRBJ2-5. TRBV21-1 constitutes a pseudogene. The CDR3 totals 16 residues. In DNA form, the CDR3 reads TGTGCCAGCCCCAAAAGCCCGGAGTTCTGGGGGGAGACCCAGTACTTC. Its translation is CASPKSPEFWGETQYF.

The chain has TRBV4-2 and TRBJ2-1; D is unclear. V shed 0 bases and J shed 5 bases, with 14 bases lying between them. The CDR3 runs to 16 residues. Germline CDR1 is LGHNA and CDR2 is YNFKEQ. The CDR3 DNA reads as TGTGCCAGCAGCCAAGATCGGTCAGCCTTCGACAATGAGCAGTTCTTC. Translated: CASSQDRSAFDNEQFF.

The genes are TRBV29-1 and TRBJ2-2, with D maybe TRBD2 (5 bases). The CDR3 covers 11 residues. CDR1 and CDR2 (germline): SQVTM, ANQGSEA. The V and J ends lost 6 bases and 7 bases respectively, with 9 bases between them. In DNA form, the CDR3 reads TGCAGCGTACTCGAGGGCGGGGAGCTGTTTTTT. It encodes CSVLEGGELFF.

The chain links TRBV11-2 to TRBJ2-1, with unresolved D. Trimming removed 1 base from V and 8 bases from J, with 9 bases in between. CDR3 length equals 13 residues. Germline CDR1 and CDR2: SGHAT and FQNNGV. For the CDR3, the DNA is TGTGCCAGCAGCTTAGGTGAGACGTATGAGCAGTTCTTC. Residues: CASSLGETYEQFF.

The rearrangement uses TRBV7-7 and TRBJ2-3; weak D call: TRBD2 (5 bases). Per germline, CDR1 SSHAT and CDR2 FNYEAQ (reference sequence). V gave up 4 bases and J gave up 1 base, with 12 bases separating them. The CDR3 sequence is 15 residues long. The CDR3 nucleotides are TGTGCCAGCAGCTCCGGGGTCTCGGGCACAGATACGCAGTATTTT. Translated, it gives CASSSGVSGTDTQYF.